This paragraph reports one T cell receptor (beta chain). The data stem from a study of blood T cell repertoires in COVID-19. Turning to the study itself: Samples came from the United States, Italy and Spain, spanning acute and convalescent COVID-19. The analysed material was cDNA or gDNA that came from T cells, B-cell-depleted T cells, or PBMCs.

Original methodology: From reference gene primer amplification, estimates of nucleated cell counts were derived. TCRdb keeps only in-frame clones here, not all; method: immunoSEQ multiplex PCR. V, J and clone size are taken as reported in that table, and D and trimming were inferred from the DNA itself. The sample contains 85,000 to 100,000 clones, about nine tenths of which appear only once. The specimen was peripheral blood. The receptor comes from a man in his sixties with acute or convalescent COVID-19.

The CDR3 here is CSASRQGWNTEAFF. DNA of the CDR3: TGCAGTGCTAGTAGACAGGGTTGGAACACTGAAGCTTTCTTT. V gene TRBV20-1 combines with J gene TRBJ1-1, with 7 bases matching TRBD1. Looked up from germline, CDR1 is DFQATT and CDR2 is SNEGSKA (reference sequence). Trimming removed 3 bases from V and 1 base from J; junction bases left unmatched: 5. The CDR3 covers 14 residues.